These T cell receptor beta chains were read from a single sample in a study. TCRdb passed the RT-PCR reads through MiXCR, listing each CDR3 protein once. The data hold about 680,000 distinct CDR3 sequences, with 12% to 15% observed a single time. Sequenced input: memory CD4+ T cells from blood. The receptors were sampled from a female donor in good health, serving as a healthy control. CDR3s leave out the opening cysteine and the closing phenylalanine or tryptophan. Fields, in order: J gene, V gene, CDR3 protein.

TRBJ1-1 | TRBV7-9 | ASSHEHGATEAF
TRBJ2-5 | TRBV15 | ATSRDPGGQETQY
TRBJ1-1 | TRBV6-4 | ASSWDWNTEAF
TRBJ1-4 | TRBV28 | ASAGQGVEKLF
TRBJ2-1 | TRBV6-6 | ASRTSGGDEQF
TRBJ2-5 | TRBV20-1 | SARVRLAGAETQY
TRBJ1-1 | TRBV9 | ASSVGTGETEAF
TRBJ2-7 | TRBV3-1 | ASSQILGGEQY
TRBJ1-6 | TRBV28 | ASSDLTGSLNSPLH
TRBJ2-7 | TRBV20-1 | SARISGGAGWQY
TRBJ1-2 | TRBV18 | ASSQGATETYGYT
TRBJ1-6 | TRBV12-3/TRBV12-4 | ASTQGSRGFTYNSPLH
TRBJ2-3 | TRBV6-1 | ASIYRVLTDTQY
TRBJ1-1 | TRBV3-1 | ASSPPQGEAF
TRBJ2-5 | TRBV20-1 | SVSGVSGRLQETQY
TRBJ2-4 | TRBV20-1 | SARPGQAINIQY
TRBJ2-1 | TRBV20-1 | SAWDFSGRNANEQF
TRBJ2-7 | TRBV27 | ASSSQVGPYEQY